This TCR beta chain appears in the sequencing data of a study of CD8 T cells in Susac syndrome. Study observations and caveats: A relatively small number of individuals underwent TCR sequencing and HLA analysis.

CD8+ and CD4+ T cells from blood underwent TCR beta sequencing, which was carried out in a high-throughput format. Negative magnetic isolation gave CD8+ and CD4+ cells; FACS enriched CD8+ TEMRA. Details on this clonotype: Its antigen is still unknown.

With V trimmed by 1 base and J by 8 bases, 5 bases remained unmatched. The CDR3 runs 14 residues. Germline CDR1 and CDR2: SQVTM and ANQGSEA. With random hexamers, roughly 0.45 to 1 ug RNA was reverse transcribed. The TCR beta CDR3 was amplified by immunoSEQ multiplex PCR across 54 Vbeta, 13 Jbeta. TCRdb reanalysed the immunoSEQ multiplex PCR reads using MiXCR and keeps one entry per CDR3 protein. This table has about 300,000 distinct CDR3 sequences, around 92% appearing once. This clonotype was sampled from a human donor with multiple sclerosis. The V call is TRBV29-1, the J call TRBJ2-1; 10 bases are shared with TRBD2. The sample taken for sequencing was CD4+ T cells from PBMCs. The CDR3 loop reads CSVEGRAGGDEQFF. The CDR3 DNA follows: TGCAGCGTTGAAGGAAGAGCGGGAGGGGATGAGCAGTTCTTC.